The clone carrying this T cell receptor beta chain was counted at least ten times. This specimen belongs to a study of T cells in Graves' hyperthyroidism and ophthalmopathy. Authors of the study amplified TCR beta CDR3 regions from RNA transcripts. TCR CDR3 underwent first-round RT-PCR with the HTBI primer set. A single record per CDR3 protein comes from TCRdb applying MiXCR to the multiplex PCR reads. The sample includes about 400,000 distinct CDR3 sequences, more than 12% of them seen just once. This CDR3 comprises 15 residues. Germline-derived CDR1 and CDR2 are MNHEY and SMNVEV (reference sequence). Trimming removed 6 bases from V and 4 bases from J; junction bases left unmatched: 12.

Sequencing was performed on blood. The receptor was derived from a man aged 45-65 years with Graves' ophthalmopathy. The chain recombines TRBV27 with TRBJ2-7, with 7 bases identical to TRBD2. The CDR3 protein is CASSSELAELYEQYF. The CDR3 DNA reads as TGTGCCAGCAGCTCCGAGCTAGCGGAACTATACGAGCAGTACTTC.